Each of the 17 T cell receptor beta chains below was sequenced from the same sample in a study of T-cell memory formation after mild COVID-19. TCRdb fed the 5' RACE reads into MiXCR, producing one record per CDR3 protein. The sample records more than 250,000 distinct CDR3 sequences, approximately 19% being singletons. Sequencing was done on a sample of PBMCs or a T cell subset sorted from them (not recorded which). These receptors originate from a man younger than 35 who had mild COVID-19 (a few samples of this study predate the infection). Cell type and time point are not known.

The chain recombines TRBV7-6 with TRBJ1-1; maybe TRBD1 (6 bases). V was pared by 8 bases and J by 1 base, with 11 bases between. Germline values: CDR1 SGHVS, CDR2 FNYEAQ. The CDR3 is made up of 13 amino acids. CDR3: CASGGQTNTEAFF. The CDR3 DNA reads TGTGCCAGCGGGGGACAAACGAACACTGAAGCTTTCTTT.

This chain joins TRBV4-3 and TRBJ1-4; 7 bases map to TRBD1. Germline V lookup: CDR1 LGHNA, CDR2 YSLEER. V lost 0 bases, J lost 5 bases, and 3 bases stayed unmatched. This CDR3 is built from 15 residues. Here the CDR3 reads CASSQDGTVNEKLFF. The CDR3 DNA follows: TGCGCCAGCAGCCAAGACGGGACAGTGAATGAAAAACTGTTTTTT.

The chain couples TRBV6-5 to TRBJ1-2; D is ambiguous. Per the germline V gene, CDR1 is MNHEY and CDR2 is SVGAGI. Trimming took 6 bases from V and 8 from J, leaving 16 bases between them. The CDR3 contains 13 residues. CDR3 coding DNA: TGTGCCAGCAGGACCCTGAAAACAATAGGCTACACCTTC. The encoded protein is CASRTLKTIGYTF.

This clonotype was detected only a few times. The chain carries TRBV5-1 and TRBJ1-4; TRBD1 agrees at 7 bases. The V gene's germline CDR1 is SGHRS and CDR2 YFSETQ. The CDR3 length is 16 residues. With 4 bases clipped from V and 6 bases from J, the junction kept 12 bases outside the gene matches. CDR3 region: CASSLKTQGEYEKLFF. The CDR3 DNA is TGCGCCAGCAGCCTGAAAACTCAGGGGGAGTATGAAAAACTGTTTTTT.

This clonotype was counted between two and nine times. The rearrangement links TRBV3-1 to TRBJ1-1; D may be TRBD1 (6 bases). CDR1 and CDR2 (germline): LGHDT, YNNKEL (reference sequence). V was clipped by 3 bases and J by 6 bases, with 17 bases between them. CDR3 size: 15 residues. The CDR3 here is CASSQFWGRGAEAFF. Here the CDR3 DNA reads TGTGCCAGCAGCCAGTTCTGGGGGCGGGGGGCTGAAGCTTTCTTT.

The chain uses TRBV7-9 and TRBJ1-4; TRBD1 is a possible D gene (6 bases). Germline V gene sequence: CDR1 SEHNR, CDR2 FQNEAQ (reference sequence). CDR3 size: 14 residues. Deletions cut 2 bases from V and 8 bases from J, with 12 bases between. The CDR3 region is CASSLNRVGEKLFF. The DNA for the CDR3 is TGTGCCAGCAGCTTAAACAGGGTGGGCGAAAAACTGTTTTTT.

V is TRBV6-2 or TRBV6-3 and J is TRBJ1-2; D remains ambiguous. The V and J ends lost 1 base and 3 bases respectively, with 0 bases between them. There are 11 residues in the CDR3. Germline values: CDR1 MNHEY, CDR2 SVGEGT. The CDR3 DNA follows: TGTGCCAGCAGTTACTACTATGGCTACACCTTC. Its protein is CASSYYYGYTF.

This clonotype was recorded at least ten times. V usage is TRBV7-6 and J usage is TRBJ2-7; 10 nucleotides match TRBD2. Germline V lookup: CDR1 SGHVS, CDR2 FNYEAQ. This CDR3 is 17 amino acids long. The V gene end was trimmed by 0 bases and the J gene end by 5 bases; junction bases not matched to a gene: 10. In nucleotides, the CDR3 is TGTGCCAGCAGCTTAGCGTTGTGGAGCGGGGGGGTCCACGAGCAGTACTTC. Protein sequence: CASSLALWSGGVHEQYF.

This clonotype was recorded many times. The V gene is TRBV12-3 or TRBV12-4, the J gene TRBJ2-3; possible D gene TRBD1, 5 bases. Trimming removed 2 bases at V and 1 base at J, with 10 bases between. There are 15 residues in the CDR3. Here the CDR3 DNA reads TGTGCCAGCAGTTTAAAGGGGCTTGGCACAGATACGCAGTATTTT. Its protein product is CASSLKGLGTDTQYF.

The gene calls are TRBV6-2 or TRBV6-3 and TRBJ1-1; perhaps TRBD1 as D (5 bases). The CDR3 length is 14 residues. Trimming pared 6 bases from V and 1 base from J, leaving 12 bases between. CDR1 and CDR2 (germline): MNHEY, SVGEGT. CDR3 coding DNA: TGTGCCAGCAGGCTCCATGGGACGAACACTGAAGCTTTCTTT. It codes for CASRLHGTNTEAFF.

In its sample, this clonotype was seen a few times. The rearrangement uses TRBV7-2 and TRBJ1-2; unclear D gene. This CDR3 has 14 residues. V was shortened by 4 bases and J by 3 bases, with 12 bases between the two germline ends. Germline CDR1 is SGHTA and CDR2 is FQGNSA. The CDR3 region is CASSSPSPHYGYTF. CDR3 in DNA: TGTGCCAGCAGCTCACCGTCCCCCCACTATGGCTACACCTTC.

This clonotype was observed a handful of times. V gene TRBV4-3 combines with J gene TRBJ2-3; the D call may be TRBD1 or TRBD2 (7 bases each). Between the trimmed V and J ends, which lost 0 bases and 3 bases, there was a span of 25 bases. Germline V CDR1 and CDR2: LGHNA, YSLEER. The CDR3 covers 20 residues. Written as DNA, the CDR3 is TGCGCCAGCAGCCAAGAAGGGAGGGTCAGGGGGTCGCCGACGACAGATACGCAGTATTTT. As protein: CASSQEGRVRGSPTTDTQYF.

V and J are TRBV7-2 and TRBJ2-5; 8 nucleotides align to TRBD2. This CDR3 is 14 amino acids long. Trimming removed 5 bases from V and 5 bases from J; junction bases left unmatched: 7. From germline, CDR1 is SGHTA and CDR2 FQGNSA. CDR3 region: CASSQRGRPETQYF. The CDR3 DNA reads TGTGCCAGCAGCCAGCGGGGGCGCCCGGAGACCCAGTACTTC.

The V call is TRBV10-3, the J call TRBJ1-1; D is unclear. Germline V lookup: CDR1 ENHRY, CDR2 SYGVKD. The CDR3 length is 13 residues. V was pared by 0 bases and J by 11 bases, with 13 bases between. CDR3 in amino acids: CAISESVSKGAFF. For the CDR3, the DNA is TGTGCCATCAGTGAGTCGGTATCGAAAGGGGCTTTCTTT.

This clonotype came up a few times. The chain carries TRBV12-3 or TRBV12-4 and TRBJ2-7, with 9 bases lining up with TRBD1. The CDR3 covers 14 residues. V trimming: 5 bases; J trimming: 6 bases; junction bases outside the gene matches: 8. Here the CDR3 reads CASSRQGGVIEQYF. The CDR3 bases are TGTGCCAGCAGTCGACAGGGGGGTGTAATCGAGCAGTACTTC.

This sequence joins TRBV6-2 or TRBV6-3 and TRBJ1-5; D remains unclear. The V gene's germline CDR1 is MNHEY and CDR2 SVGEGT. V shed 4 bases and J shed 7 bases, with 14 bases lying between them. The CDR3 sequence is 14 residues long. CDR3 residues: CASSFPSQLQPQHF. The DNA for the CDR3 is TGTGCCAGCAGTTTCCCCTCACAGCTCCAGCCCCAGCATTTT.

This clonotype was seen at least ten times. V and J are TRBV6-5 and TRBJ2-3, with 8 bases fitting TRBD1. V dropped 5 bases and J dropped 5; count of bases not matched to a gene: 9. The CDR3 runs 15 residues. Germline V gives CDR1 MNHEY, CDR2 SVGAGI. CDR3 residues: CASSPSQGAKDTQYF. The DNA of the CDR3 is TGTGCCAGCAGTCCCTCCCAGGGGGCGAAAGATACGCAGTATTTT.